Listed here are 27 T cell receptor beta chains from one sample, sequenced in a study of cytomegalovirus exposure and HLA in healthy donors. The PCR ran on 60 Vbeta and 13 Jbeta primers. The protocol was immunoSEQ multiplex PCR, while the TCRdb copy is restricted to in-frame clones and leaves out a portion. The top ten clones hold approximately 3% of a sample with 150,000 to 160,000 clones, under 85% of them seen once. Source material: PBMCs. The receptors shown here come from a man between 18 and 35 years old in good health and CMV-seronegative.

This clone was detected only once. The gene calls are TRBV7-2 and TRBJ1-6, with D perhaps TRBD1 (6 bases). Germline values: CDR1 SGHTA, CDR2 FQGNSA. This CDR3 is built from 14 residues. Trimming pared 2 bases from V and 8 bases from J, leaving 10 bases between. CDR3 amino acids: CASSLQGIDSPLHF. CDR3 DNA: TGTGCCAGCAGCTTACAGGGGATCGATTCACCCCTCCACTTT.

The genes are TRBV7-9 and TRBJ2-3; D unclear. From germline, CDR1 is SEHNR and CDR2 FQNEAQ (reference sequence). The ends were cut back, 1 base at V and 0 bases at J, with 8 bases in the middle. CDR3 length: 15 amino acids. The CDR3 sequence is CASSLGPVSTDTQYF. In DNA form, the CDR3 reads TGTGCCAGCAGCTTAGGTCCGGTTAGCACAGATACGCAGTATTTT.

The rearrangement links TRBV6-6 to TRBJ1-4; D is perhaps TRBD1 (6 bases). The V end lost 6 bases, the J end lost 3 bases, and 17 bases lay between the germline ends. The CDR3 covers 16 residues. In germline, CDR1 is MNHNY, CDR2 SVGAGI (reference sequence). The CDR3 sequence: CASSIRGGQANEKLFF. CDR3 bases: TGTGCCAGCAGCATTCGGGGGGGGCAAGCTAATGAAAAACTGTTTTTT.

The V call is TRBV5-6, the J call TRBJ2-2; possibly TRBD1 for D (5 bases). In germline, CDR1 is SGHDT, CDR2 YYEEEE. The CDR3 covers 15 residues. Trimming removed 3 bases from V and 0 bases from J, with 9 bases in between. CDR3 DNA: TGTGCCAGCAGCTCTGGACACCCGAACACCGGGGAGCTGTTTTTT. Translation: CASSSGHPNTGELFF.

CDR3 in amino acids: CAWSPGSARGYTF. For the CDR3, the DNA is TGTGCCTGGAGTCCCGGGTCGGCCCGTGGCTACACCTTC. J is TRBJ1-2 and V is TRBV30; no reliable D call. Germline V gene data show CDR1 as GTSNPN and CDR2 as SVGIG (reference sequence). V lost 2 bases to trimming and J lost 7 bases, with 14 bases between them. This CDR3 has 13 amino acids. The full variable domain, its missing parts supplied by reference TRBV30 and TRBJ1-2, is SQTIHQWPATLVQPVGSPLSLECTVEGTSNPNLYWYRQAAGRGLQLLFYSVGIGQISSEVPQNLSASRPQDRQFILSSKKLLLSDSGFYLCAWSPGSARGYTFGSGTRLTVV.

CDR3 in amino acids: CASSIGGNTGELFF. The CDR3 DNA sequence: TGCGCCAGTTCGATAGGGGGGAACACCGGGGAGCTGTTTTTT. This sequence joins TRBV5-1 and TRBJ2-2, with a weak D call TRBD1 (6 bases). Germline V lookup: CDR1 SGHRS, CDR2 YFSETQ. Deletions cut 8 bases from V and 1 base from J, with 12 bases between. The CDR3 totals 14 residues.

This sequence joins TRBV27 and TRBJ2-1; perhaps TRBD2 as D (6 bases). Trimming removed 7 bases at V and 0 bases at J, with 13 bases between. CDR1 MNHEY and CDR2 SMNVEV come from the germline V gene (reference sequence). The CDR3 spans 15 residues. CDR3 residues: CASKSGPSSYNEQFF. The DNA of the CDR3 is TGTGCCAGCAAGAGCGGGCCAAGCTCCTACAATGAGCAGTTCTTC.

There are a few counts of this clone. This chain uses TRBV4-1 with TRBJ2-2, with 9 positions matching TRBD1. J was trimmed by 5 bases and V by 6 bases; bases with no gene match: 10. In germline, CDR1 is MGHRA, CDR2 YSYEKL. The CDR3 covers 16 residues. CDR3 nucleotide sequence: TGCGCCAGCAGTCCGGCCGGGACAGGGTGGACCGGGGAGCTGTTTTTT. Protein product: CASSPAGTGWTGELFF.

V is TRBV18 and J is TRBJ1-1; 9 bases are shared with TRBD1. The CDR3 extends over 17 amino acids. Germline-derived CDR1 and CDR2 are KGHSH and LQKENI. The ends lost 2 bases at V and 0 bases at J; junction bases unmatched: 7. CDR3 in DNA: TGTGCCAGCTCACCAGGGACAGGGCGTTTGATGAACACTGAAGCTTTCTTT. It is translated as CASSPGTGRLMNTEAFF.

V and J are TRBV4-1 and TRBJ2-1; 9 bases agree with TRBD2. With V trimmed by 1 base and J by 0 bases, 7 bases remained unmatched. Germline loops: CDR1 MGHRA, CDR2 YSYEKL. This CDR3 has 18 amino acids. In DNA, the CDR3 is TGCGCCAGCAGCCAAGTTCTAGCGGGGCCCAGCTCCTACAATGAGCAGTTCTTC. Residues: CASSQVLAGPSSYNEQFF.

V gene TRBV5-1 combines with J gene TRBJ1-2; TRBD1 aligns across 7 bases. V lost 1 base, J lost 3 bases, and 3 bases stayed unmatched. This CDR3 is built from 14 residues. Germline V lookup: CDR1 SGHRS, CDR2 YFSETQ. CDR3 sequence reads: CASSLTGADYGYTF. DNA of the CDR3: TGCGCCAGCAGCTTGACAGGGGCCGACTATGGCTACACCTTC.

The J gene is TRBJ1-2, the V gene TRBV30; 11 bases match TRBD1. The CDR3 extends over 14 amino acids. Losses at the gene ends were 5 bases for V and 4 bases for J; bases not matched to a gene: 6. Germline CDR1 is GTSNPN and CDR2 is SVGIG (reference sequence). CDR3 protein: CAWDRDRGTYGYTF. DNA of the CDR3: TGTGCCTGGGACCGGGACAGGGGGACCTATGGCTACACCTTC.

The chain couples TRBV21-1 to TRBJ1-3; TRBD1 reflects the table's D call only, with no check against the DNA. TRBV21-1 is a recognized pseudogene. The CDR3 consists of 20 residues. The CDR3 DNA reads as TGTGCCAGCAGCACTTTCCCCCTTTGGACAGGCGGCTTCTCTGGAAACACCATATATTTT. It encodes CASSTFPLWTGGFSGNTIYF.

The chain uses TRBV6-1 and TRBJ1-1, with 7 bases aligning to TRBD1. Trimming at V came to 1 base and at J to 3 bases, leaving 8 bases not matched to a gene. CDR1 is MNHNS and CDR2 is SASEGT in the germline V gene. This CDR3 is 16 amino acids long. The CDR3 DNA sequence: TGTGCCAGCAGTGAAGGGGACAGTACTTATGACACTGAAGCTTTCTTT. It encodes CASSEGDSTYDTEAFF.

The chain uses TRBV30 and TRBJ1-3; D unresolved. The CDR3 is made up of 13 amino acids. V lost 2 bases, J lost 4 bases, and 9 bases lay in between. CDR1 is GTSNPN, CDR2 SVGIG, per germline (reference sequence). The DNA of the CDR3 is TGTGCCTGGAGTTCCTCCTCCGGAAACACCATATATTTT. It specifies CAWSSSSGNTIYF.

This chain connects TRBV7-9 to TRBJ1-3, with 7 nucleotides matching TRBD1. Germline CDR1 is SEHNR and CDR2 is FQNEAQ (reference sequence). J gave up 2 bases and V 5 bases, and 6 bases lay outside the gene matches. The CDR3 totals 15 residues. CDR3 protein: CASSADRVPGNTIYF. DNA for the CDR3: TGTGCCAGCAGCGCCGACAGGGTTCCTGGAAACACCATATATTTT.

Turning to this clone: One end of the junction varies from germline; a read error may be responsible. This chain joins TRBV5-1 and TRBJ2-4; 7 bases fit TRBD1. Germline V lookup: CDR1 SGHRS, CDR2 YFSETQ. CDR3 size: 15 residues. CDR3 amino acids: CASSLTGVSTNSQYF. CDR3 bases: TGCGCCAGCAGCTTGACAGGGGTATCGACAAACAGTCAGTACTTC.

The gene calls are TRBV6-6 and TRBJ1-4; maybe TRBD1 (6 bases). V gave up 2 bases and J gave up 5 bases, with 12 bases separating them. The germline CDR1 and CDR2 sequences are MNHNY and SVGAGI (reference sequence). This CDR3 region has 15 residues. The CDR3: CASSYARQENEKLFF. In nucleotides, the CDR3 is TGTGCCAGCAGTTACGCGAGACAGGAGAATGAAAAACTGTTTTTT.

This CDR3 is CASASGQVSTNEKLFF. CDR3 nucleotides: TGTGCCAGCGCTTCGGGACAGGTGTCAACTAATGAAAAACTGTTTTTT. The J gene is TRBJ1-4, the V gene TRBV7-2; TRBD1 matches 8 bases. With V trimmed by 8 bases and J by 0 bases, 8 bases remained unmatched. CDR1 is SGHTA, CDR2 FQGNSA, per germline. This CDR3 contains 16 residues.

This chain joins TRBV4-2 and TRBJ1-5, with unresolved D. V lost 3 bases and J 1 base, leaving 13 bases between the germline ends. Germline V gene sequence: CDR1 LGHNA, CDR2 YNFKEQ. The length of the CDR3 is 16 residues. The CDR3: CASSQNPAGSNQPQHF. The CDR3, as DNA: TGTGCCAGCAGCCAGAACCCAGCGGGGAGCAATCAGCCCCAGCATTTT.

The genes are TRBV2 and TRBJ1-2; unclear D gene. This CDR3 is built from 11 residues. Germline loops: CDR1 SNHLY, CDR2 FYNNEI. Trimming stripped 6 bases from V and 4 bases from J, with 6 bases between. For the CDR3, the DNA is TGTGCCAGCAGAGAGTTCTATGGCTACACCTTC. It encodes CASREFYGYTF.

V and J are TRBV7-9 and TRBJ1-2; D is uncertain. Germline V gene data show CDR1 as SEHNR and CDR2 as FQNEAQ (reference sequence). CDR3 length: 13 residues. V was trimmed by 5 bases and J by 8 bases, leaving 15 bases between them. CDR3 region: CASSPGPGGGYTF. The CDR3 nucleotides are TGTGCCAGCAGCCCCGGCCCCGGCGGGGGCTACACCTTC. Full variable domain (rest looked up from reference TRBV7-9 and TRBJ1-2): DTGVSQNPRHKITKRGQNVTFRCDPISEHNRLYWYRQTLGQGPEFLTYFQNEAQLEKSRLLSDRFSAERPKGSFSTLEIQRTEQGDSAMYLCASSPGPGGGYTFGSGTRLTVV.

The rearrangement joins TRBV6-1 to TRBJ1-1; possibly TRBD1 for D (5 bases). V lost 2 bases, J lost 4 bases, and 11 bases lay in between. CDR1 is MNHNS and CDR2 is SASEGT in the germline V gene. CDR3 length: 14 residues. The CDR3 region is CASSEMGGGTEAFF. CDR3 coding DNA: TGTGCCAGCAGTGAAATGGGGGGTGGCACTGAAGCTTTCTTT.

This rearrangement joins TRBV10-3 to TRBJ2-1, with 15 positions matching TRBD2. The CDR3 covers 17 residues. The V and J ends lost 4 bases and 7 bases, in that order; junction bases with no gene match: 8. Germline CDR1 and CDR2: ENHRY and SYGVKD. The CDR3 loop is CAISGRTSGGAGNEQFF. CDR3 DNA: TGTGCCATCAGTGGTAGGACTAGCGGGGGGGCCGGGAATGAGCAGTTCTTC.

CDR3 bases: TGTGCCAGCAGCTTAGTACGGGGAAGCTCCTACAATGAGCAGTTCTTC. Encoded protein: CASSLVRGSSYNEQFF. The chain has TRBV7-9 and TRBJ2-1, with D possibly being TRBD2 (5 bases). V was cut by 1 base and J by 0 bases, with 10 bases left in between. Germline assignment: CDR1 SEHNR and CDR2 FQNEAQ (reference sequence). The CDR3 sequence is 16 residues long.

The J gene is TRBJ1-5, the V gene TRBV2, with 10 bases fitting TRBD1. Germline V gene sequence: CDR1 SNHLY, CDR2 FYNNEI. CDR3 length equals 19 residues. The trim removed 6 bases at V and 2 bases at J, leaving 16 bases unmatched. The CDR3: CASSSPGQGTRMGNQPQHF. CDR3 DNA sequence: TGTGCCAGCAGCTCTCCGGGACAGGGGACTAGAATGGGCAATCAGCCCCAGCATTTT.

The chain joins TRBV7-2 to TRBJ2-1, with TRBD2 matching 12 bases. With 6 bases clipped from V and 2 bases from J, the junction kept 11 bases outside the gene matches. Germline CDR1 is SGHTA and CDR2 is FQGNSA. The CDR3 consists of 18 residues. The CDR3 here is CASRVLAGGRGAYNEQFF. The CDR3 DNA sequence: TGTGCCAGCAGAGTCCTAGCGGGGGGGCGGGGGGCCTACAATGAGCAGTTCTTC.